The 30 T cell receptor beta chains presented below share a single source sample, sequenced in a study of control samples from healthy donors and cancer patients. Assay used: immunoSEQ multiplex PCR; TCRdb lists only in-frame clones, some missing. The sample holds 120,000 or so clones; approximately 87% are singletons and the top ten take roughly 12%. Sequencing was done on a sample of blood. The origin of the receptors is a man aged 25 to 40 in good health.

The genes are TRBV2 and TRBJ2-7, with D unclear. V lost 1 base, J lost 0 bases, and 7 bases lay in between. This CDR3 region has 14 residues. The V gene's germline CDR1 is SNHLY and CDR2 FYNNEI. CDR3 in amino acids: CASSEESVSYEQYF. The DNA of the CDR3 is TGTGCCAGCAGTGAAGAGTCCGTCTCCTACGAGCAGTACTTC.

This chain connects TRBV5-1 to TRBJ1-2; D is unresolved. Between the trimmed V and J ends, which lost 0 bases and 1 base, there was a span of 7 bases. Germline V gene sequence: CDR1 SGHRS, CDR2 YFSETQ. This CDR3 is 14 amino acids long. The CDR3 coding sequence is TGCGCCAGCAGCTTGGATCCGGGTAACTATGGCTACACCTTC. It yields the protein CASSLDPGNYGYTF.

V is TRBV6-6 and J is TRBJ2-3; TRBD1 agrees at 10 bases. Germline CDR1 MNHNY, CDR2 SVGAGI (reference sequence). Trimming took 2 bases from V and 5 from J; bases not matched to a gene: 4. This CDR3 region has 15 residues. The CDR3 DNA follows: TGTGCCAGCAGTTACGGGGGGACAGGGGAAGATACGCAGTATTTT. It is translated as CASSYGGTGEDTQYF.

This clone was seen once. For the CDR3, the DNA is TGTGCCAGCAGCCCGACAGCGACGAACACCGGGGAGCTGTTTTTT. It translates to CASSPTATNTGELFF. The V and J genes are TRBV7-3 and TRBJ2-2; D is possibly TRBD1 (5 bases). Germline values: CDR1 SGHTA, CDR2 FQGTGA. This CDR3 is built from 15 residues. V was pared by 5 bases and J by 0 bases, with 10 bases between.

V and J are TRBV7-3 and TRBJ1-1; D is unresolved. The CDR3 runs to 14 residues. CDR1 and CDR2 from the germline V gene are SGHTA and FQGTGA. Trimming shortened V by 3 bases and J by 3 bases, and 11 bases separated the two germline ends. CDR3 nucleotides: TGTGCCAGCAGCTTGAGCCCCCCGGACACTGAAGCTTTCTTT. It encodes CASSLSPPDTEAFF.

The count of this clone is one. This chain connects TRBV7-2 to TRBJ1-6; 9 nucleotides align to TRBD1. The CDR3 totals 17 residues. V dropped 4 bases and J dropped 5; count of bases not matched to a gene: 9. Germline CDR1 and CDR2: SGHTA and FQGNSA. CDR3 sequence reads: CASSSSTRTGDNSPLHF. CDR3 coding DNA: TGTGCCAGCAGCTCGTCAACTAGGACAGGGGATAATTCACCCCTCCACTTT.

The rearrangement links TRBV3-1 (or the pseudogene TRBV3-2) to TRBJ2-1; D unresolved. Per the germline V gene, CDR1 is LGHDT and CDR2 is YNNKEL (reference sequence). V lost 6 bases to trimming and J lost 6 bases, with 12 bases between them. The CDR3 spans 13 residues. Here the CDR3 DNA reads TGTGCCAGCAGGAGGACCAGAGCCAATGAGCAGTTCTTC. Amino acid sequence: CASRRTRANEQFF.

The V and J genes are TRBV6-5 and TRBJ2-7; 9 bases are a match to TRBD1. The CDR3 is 15 amino acids. Trimming at V came to 6 bases and at J to 4 bases, leaving 10 bases not matched to a gene. Germline CDR1 reads MNHEY; CDR2 reads SVGAGI. CDR3 residues: CASRVPGQGKYEQYF. The DNA of the CDR3 is TGTGCCAGCAGGGTGCCGGGACAGGGAAAATACGAGCAGTACTTC.

This rearrangement joins TRBV5-1 to TRBJ2-3; D is tentatively TRBD1 or TRBD2 (5 bases each). Germline V gives CDR1 SGHRS, CDR2 YFSETQ. Trimming cost V 4 bases and J 4 bases, with 13 bases left between them. The CDR3 is made up of 14 amino acids. CDR3 DNA sequence: TGCGCCAGCAGCCGGGGCCAGGGCTCAGATACGCAGTATTTT. Residues: CASSRGQGSDTQYF.

The table lists this clone with a count of one. The chain links TRBV11-2 to TRBJ2-7; 9 bases line up with TRBD1. This CDR3 region has 16 residues. J lost 5 bases, V lost 4 bases, and 12 bases had no gene match. Germline assignment: CDR1 SGHAT and CDR2 FQNNGV. CDR3 bases: TGTGCCAGCAGCTCCGTCCTGGGACAGGGTATCAACGAGCAGTACTTC. This sequence encodes CASSSVLGQGINEQYF.

The V call is TRBV12-3 or TRBV12-4, the J call TRBJ1-2, with D unresolved. V shed 1 base and J shed 4 bases, with 7 bases lying between them. This CDR3 has 13 residues. The CDR3 loop reads CASSLGQVYGYTF. The DNA of the CDR3 is TGTGCCAGCAGTTTAGGGCAGGTCTATGGCTACACCTTC.

The V gene is TRBV27, the J gene TRBJ1-2; 7 bases fit TRBD1. The V gene's germline CDR1 is MNHEY and CDR2 SMNVEV (reference sequence). This CDR3 is built from 14 residues. The V segment lost 4 bases and the J segment 2 bases; nucleotides outside the gene matches: 4. Here the CDR3 reads CASSWGRGNYGYTF. CDR3 coding DNA: TGTGCCAGCAGTTGGGGCAGGGGGAACTATGGCTACACCTTC.

J is TRBJ2-5 and V is TRBV5-1; D perhaps matches TRBD1 (6 bases). Per the germline V gene, CDR1 is SGHRS and CDR2 is YFSETQ. There are 14 residues in the CDR3. Trimming pared 4 bases from V and 5 bases from J, leaving 15 bases between. CDR3 sequence reads: CASSPLDRPETQYF. As DNA, the CDR3 is TGCGCCAGCAGCCCCCTTGACAGGCCGGAGACCCAGTACTTC.

The CDR3 reads CASSIETGAAKKLFF. CDR3 in DNA: TGTGCCAGTAGTATAGAAACAGGGGCTGCGAAAAAACTGTTTTTT. The chain carries TRBV19 and TRBJ1-4; 7 nucleotides line up with TRBD1. This CDR3 region has 15 residues. Unmatched junction bases numbered 7, after V lost 0 bases and J lost 9 bases. Germline V gives CDR1 LNHDA, CDR2 SQIVND (reference sequence). Supplemented by reference TRBV19 and TRBJ1-4, the full variable domain reads DGGITQSPKYLFRKEGQNVTLSCEQNLNHDAMYWYRQDPGQGLRLIYYSQIVNDFQKGDIAEGYSVSREKKESFPLTVTSAQKNPTAFYLCASSIETGAAKKLFFGSGTQLSVL.

This clone was seen a single time. This rearrangement joins TRBV24-1 to TRBJ2-2, with D unclear. V lost 0 bases and J lost 0, with 10 bases in between. CDR3 length: 17 residues. Germline V lookup: CDR1 KGHDR, CDR2 SFDVKD. The DNA of the CDR3 is TGTGCCACCAGTGATTTGGGCAATACGGCGAACACCGGGGAGCTGTTTTTT. Translated, it gives CATSDLGNTANTGELFF.

The chain joins TRBV4-2 to TRBJ2-7, with 8 bases identical to TRBD1. Germline loops: CDR1 LGHNA, CDR2 YNFKEQ. The CDR3 length is 14 residues. After removal of 4 bases from V and 4 bases from J, the junction contained 6 bases not matched to a gene. CDR3 sequence (DNA): TGTGCCAGCAGCCCACCGGGACAGGAGTACGAGCAGTACTTC. Translated: CASSPPGQEYEQYF.

The V call is TRBV4-2, the J call TRBJ2-2, with unresolved D. The CDR3 extends over 13 amino acids. Germline V gene data show CDR1 as LGHNA and CDR2 as YNFKEQ. The V end lost 0 bases, the J end lost 7 bases, and 6 bases lay between the germline ends. The CDR3 sequence is CASSQDQVGELFF. The CDR3 nucleotides are TGTGCCAGCAGCCAAGATCAGGTCGGGGAGCTGTTTTTT.

This chain connects TRBV3-1 (or the pseudogene TRBV3-2) to TRBJ1-4; D remains ambiguous. CDR3 length: 15 amino acids. Trimming pared 0 bases from V and 7 bases from J, leaving 12 bases between. Germline loops: CDR1 LGHDT, CDR2 YNNKEL (reference sequence). As DNA, the CDR3 is TGTGCCAGCAGCCAAGAGGGCAGGCGGGGTGAAAAACTGTTTTTT. Protein: CASSQEGRRGEKLFF.

This clone has more than one count but fewer than ten. This chain links TRBV18 with TRBJ2-1; D might be TRBD1 (6 bases). This CDR3 has 16 amino acids. V lost 0 bases, J lost 3 bases, and 12 bases lay in between. From germline, CDR1 is KGHSH and CDR2 LQKENI. CDR3 sequence reads: CASSPPGQNYYNEQFF. The CDR3 bases are TGTGCCAGCTCACCACCAGGACAGAACTACTACAATGAGCAGTTCTTC.

The chain has TRBV2 and TRBJ1-1; D is ambiguous. This CDR3 has 14 residues. Germline CDR1 reads SNHLY; CDR2 reads FYNNEI. V was cut by 2 bases and J by 9 bases, with 16 bases left in between. The CDR3 loop reads CASSELKGMGKAFF. CDR3 nucleotides: TGTGCCAGCAGTGAATTGAAAGGGATGGGAAAAGCTTTCTTT. The variable domain in full, completed from reference TRBV2 and TRBJ1-1, reads EPEVTQTPSHQVTQMGQEVILRCVPISNHLYFYWYRQILGQKVEFLVSFYNNEISEKSEIFDDQFSVERPDGSNFTLKIRSTKLEDSAMYFCASSELKGMGKAFFGQGTRLTVV.

The rearrangement joins TRBV11-3 to TRBJ2-3; D remains unclear. Per germline, CDR1 SGHNT and CDR2 YENEEA. The CDR3 runs 15 residues. The V end lost 1 base, the J end lost 4 bases, and 12 bases lay between the germline ends. CDR3 DNA: TGTGCCAGCAGCTTAGGATACGCTACCTCAGATACGCAGTATTTT. Residues: CASSLGYATSDTQYF.

V usage is TRBV11-2 and J usage is TRBJ2-2; 8 bases line up with TRBD1. Germline V lookup: CDR1 SGHAT, CDR2 FQNNGV. This CDR3 is built from 14 residues. Trimming at V came to 6 bases and at J to 3 bases, leaving 3 bases not matched to a gene. The CDR3 DNA reads TGTGCCAGCAGTTCGGACAGGGACACCGGGGAGCTGTTTTTT. Protein: CASSSDRDTGELFF.

The rearrangement links TRBV13 to TRBJ1-1, with D perhaps TRBD1 (5 bases). The CDR3 length is 14 residues. Per germline, CDR1 PRHDT and CDR2 FYEKMQ (reference sequence). The V end was cut by 0 bases, the J end by 7 bases, with 12 bases between. The CDR3 DNA sequence: TGTGCCAGCAGCTTAGGGGGGAACGGGGGTGAAGCTTTCTTT. It encodes CASSLGGNGGEAFF.

This clone was found once. This sequence joins TRBV11-3 and TRBJ2-5; the match to TRBD1 covers 12 bases. CDR3 size: 16 residues. CDR1 is SGHNT, CDR2 YENEEA, per germline. After removal of 4 bases from V and 4 bases from J, the junction contained 7 bases not matched to a gene. In nucleotides, the CDR3 is TGTGCCAGCAGCTACGCCGGGACAGGGGGCTCAGAGACCCAGTACTTC. Translating it yields CASSYAGTGGSETQYF.

CDR3 protein: CASSSGGAGELFF. DNA of the CDR3: TGTGCCAGCAGTAGCGGGGGGGCCGGGGAGCTGTTTTTT. The chain has TRBV2 and TRBJ2-2; 10 bases match TRBD2. V shed 5 bases, J shed 6 bases, and the junction held 0 bases outside the gene matches. The germline V gene has CDR1 SNHLY and CDR2 FYNNEI. CDR3 length: 13 residues.

The rearrangement links TRBV9 to TRBJ1-3; no reliable D call. The CDR3 runs 18 residues. The ends were cut back, 1 base at V and 0 bases at J, with 17 bases in the middle. Per germline, CDR1 SGDLS and CDR2 YYNGEE. The CDR3 DNA reads as TGTGCCAGCAGCGTATCGACGCCCTCTGATTCCTCTGGAAACACCATATATTTT. It specifies CASSVSTPSDSSGNTIYF.

The rearrangement joins TRBV4-2 to TRBJ1-4, with a weak D call TRBD1 (5 bases). This CDR3 region has 16 residues. Trimming took 4 bases from V and 0 from J, leaving 12 bases between them. Germline V lookup: CDR1 LGHNA, CDR2 YNFKEQ. The CDR3 protein is CASSPVDRATNEKLFF. The CDR3 DNA follows: TGTGCCAGCAGCCCTGTCGACAGAGCAACTAATGAAAAACTGTTTTTT.

The chain employs TRBV27 and TRBJ1-1; a weak D match, TRBD1 (5 bases). Germline V gene lookup returns CDR1 MNHEY and CDR2 SMNVEV (reference sequence). V was shortened by 2 bases and J by 4 bases, with 8 bases between the two germline ends. CDR3 size: 13 residues. CDR3: CASSLRGSTEAFF. Written as DNA, the CDR3 is TGTGCCAGCAGTTTACGGGGGAGCACTGAAGCTTTCTTT.

This rearrangement joins TRBV7-2 to TRBJ2-4; weak D call: TRBD2 (5 bases). Germline-derived CDR1 and CDR2 are SGHTA and FQGNSA. Trimming took off 6 bases at V and 8 bases at J, with 17 bases between the two ends. This CDR3 is 14 amino acids long. CDR3 region: CASSRGLDGDIQYF. The CDR3 DNA is TGTGCCAGCAGTCGAGGGTTAGATGGGGACATTCAGTACTTC. Full variable domain (missing parts from reference TRBV7-2 and TRBJ2-4): GAGVSQSPSNKVTEKGKDVELRCDPISGHTALYWYRQSLGQGLEFLIYFQGNSAPDKSGLPSDRFSAERTGGSVSTLTIQRTQQEDSAVYLCASSRGLDGDIQYFGAGTRLSVL.

The J gene is TRBJ1-5, the V gene TRBV9, with D hard to call. From germline, CDR1 is SGDLS and CDR2 YYNGEE. Trimming cost V 0 bases and J 0 bases, with 13 bases left between them. The CDR3 extends over 17 amino acids. This chain's CDR3 is CASSVAPRSYSNQPQHF. The CDR3 region has the DNA TGTGCCAGCAGCGTAGCCCCCAGGAGTTATAGCAATCAGCCCCAGCATTTT.